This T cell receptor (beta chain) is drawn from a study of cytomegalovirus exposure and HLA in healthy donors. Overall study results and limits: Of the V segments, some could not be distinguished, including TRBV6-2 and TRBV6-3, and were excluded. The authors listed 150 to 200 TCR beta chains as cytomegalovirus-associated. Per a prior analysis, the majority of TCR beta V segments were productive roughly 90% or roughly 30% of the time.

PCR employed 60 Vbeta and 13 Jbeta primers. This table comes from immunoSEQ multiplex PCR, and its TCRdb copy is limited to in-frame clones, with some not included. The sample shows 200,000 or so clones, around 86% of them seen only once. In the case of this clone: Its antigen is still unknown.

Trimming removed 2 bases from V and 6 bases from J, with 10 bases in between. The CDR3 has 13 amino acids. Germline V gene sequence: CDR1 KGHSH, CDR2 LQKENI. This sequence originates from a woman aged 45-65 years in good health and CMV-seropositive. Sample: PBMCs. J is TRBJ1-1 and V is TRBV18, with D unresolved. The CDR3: CASSPFGQAEAFF. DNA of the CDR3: TGTGCCAGCTCACCATTTGGGCAGGCTGAAGCTTTCTTT.